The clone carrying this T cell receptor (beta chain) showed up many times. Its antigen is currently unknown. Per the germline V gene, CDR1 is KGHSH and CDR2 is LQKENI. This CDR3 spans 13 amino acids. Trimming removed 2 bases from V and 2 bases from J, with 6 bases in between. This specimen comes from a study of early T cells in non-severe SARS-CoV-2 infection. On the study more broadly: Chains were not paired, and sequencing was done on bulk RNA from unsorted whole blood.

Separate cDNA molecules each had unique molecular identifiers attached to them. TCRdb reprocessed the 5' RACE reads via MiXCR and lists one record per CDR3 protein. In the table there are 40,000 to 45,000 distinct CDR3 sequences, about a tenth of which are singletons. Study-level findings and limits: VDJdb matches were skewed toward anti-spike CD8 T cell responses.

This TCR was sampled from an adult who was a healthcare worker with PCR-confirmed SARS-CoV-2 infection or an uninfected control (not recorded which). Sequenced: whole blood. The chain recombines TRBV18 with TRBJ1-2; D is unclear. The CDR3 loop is CASSPDNNYGYTF. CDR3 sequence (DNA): TGTGCCAGCTCACCAGACAACAACTATGGCTACACCTTC.